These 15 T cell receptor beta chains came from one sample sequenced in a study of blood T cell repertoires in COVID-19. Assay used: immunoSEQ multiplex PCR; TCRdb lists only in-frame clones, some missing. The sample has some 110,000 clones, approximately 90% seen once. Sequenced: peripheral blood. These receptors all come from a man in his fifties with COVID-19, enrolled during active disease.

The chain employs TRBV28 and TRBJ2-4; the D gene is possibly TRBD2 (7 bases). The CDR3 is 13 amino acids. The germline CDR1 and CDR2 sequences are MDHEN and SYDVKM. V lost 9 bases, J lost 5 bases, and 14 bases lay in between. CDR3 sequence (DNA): TGTGCCAGTTTGGGGGGGGCTCAAAACATTCAGTACTTC. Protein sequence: CASLGGAQNIQYF.

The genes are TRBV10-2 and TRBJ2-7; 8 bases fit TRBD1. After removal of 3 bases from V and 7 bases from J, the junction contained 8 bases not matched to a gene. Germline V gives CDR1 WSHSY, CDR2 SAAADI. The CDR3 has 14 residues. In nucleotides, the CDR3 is TGCGCCAGCAGTGAAAGCGGACAGGGAAGGGAGCAGTACTTC. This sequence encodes CASSESGQGREQYF.

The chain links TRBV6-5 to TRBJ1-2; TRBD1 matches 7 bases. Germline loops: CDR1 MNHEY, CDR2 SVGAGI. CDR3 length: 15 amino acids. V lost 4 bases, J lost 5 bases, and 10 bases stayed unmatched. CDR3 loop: CASSSATGARYGYTF. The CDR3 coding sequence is TGTGCCAGCAGTTCAGCCACAGGGGCTAGGTATGGCTACACCTTC.

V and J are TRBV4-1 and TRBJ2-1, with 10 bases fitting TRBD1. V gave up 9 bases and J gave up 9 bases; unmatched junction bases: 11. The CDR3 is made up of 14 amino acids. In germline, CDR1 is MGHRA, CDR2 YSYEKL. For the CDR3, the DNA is TGCGCCAGTTCCCCGAGACAGGGGGCTAGTGAGCAGTTCTTC. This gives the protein CASSPRQGASEQFF.

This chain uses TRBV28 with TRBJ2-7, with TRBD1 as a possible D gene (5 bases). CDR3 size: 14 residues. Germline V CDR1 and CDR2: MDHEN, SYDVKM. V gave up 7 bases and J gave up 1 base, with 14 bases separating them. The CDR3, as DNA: TGTGCCAGCACGGGCCAGGGCTATTCCTACGAGCAGTACTTC. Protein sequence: CASTGQGYSYEQYF. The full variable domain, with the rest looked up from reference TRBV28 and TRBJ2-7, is DVKVTQSSRYLVKRTGEKVFLECVQDMDHENMFWYRQDPGLGLRLIYFSYDVKMKEKGDIPEGYSVSREKKERFSLILESASTNQTSMYLCASTGQGYSYEQYFGPGTRLTVT.

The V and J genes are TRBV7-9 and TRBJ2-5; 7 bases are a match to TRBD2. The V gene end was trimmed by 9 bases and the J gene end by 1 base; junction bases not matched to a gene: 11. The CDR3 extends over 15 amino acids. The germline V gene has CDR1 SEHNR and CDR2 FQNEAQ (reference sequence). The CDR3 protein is CASVTSSGPQETQYF. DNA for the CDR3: TGTGCCAGTGTTACCTCTAGCGGACCCCAAGAGACCCAGTACTTC.

The CDR3, as DNA: TGTGCCAGCAGCTCCGGGACAGGGCCCTACGAGCAGTACTTC. This translates into CASSSGTGPYEQYF. This chain links TRBV7-2 with TRBJ2-7; 9 nucleotides line up with TRBD1. The CDR3 runs 14 residues. CDR1 SGHTA and CDR2 FQGNSA come from the germline V gene. V lost 4 bases and J lost 2; bases outside the gene matches: 3.

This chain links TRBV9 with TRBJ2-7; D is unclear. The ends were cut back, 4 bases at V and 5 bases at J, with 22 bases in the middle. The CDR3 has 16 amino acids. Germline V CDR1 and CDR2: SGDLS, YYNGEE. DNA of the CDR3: TGTGCCAGCAGCCCCTCCAGAAAGCCGACAAACCACGAGCAGTACGTC. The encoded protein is CASSPSRKPTNHEQYV.

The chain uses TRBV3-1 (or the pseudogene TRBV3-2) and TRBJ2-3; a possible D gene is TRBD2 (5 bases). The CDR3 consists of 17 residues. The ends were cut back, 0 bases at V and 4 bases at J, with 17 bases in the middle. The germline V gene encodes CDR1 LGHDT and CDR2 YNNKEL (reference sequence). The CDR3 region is CASSQDRTYRGADTQYF. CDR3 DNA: TGTGCCAGCAGCCAAGACCGGACTTACCGTGGAGCAGATACGCAGTATTTT.

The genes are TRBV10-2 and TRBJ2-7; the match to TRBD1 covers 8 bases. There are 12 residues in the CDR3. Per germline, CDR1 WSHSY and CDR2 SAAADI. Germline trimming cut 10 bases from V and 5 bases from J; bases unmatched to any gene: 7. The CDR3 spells CATGTGGDEQYV. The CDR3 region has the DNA TGCGCCACTGGGACAGGTGGAGACGAGCAGTACGTC.

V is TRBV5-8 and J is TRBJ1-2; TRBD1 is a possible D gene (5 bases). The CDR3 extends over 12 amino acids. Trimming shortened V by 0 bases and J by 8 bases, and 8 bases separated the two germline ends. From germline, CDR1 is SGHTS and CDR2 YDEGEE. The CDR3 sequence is CASSLAGWGYTF. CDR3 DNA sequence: TGTGCCAGCAGCTTGGCAGGGTGGGGCTACACCTTC.

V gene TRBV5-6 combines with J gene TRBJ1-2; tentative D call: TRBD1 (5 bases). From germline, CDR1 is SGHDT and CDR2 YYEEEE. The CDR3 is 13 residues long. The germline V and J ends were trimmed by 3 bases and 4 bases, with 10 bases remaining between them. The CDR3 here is CASSSTGGYGYTF. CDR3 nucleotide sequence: TGTGCCAGCAGCTCGACCGGGGGCTATGGCTACACCTTC.

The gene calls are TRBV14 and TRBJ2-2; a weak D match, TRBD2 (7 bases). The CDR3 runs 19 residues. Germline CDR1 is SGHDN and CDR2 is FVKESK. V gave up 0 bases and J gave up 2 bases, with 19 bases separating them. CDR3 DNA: TGTGCCAGCAGCCAAGATAGGGGGTTAGCGGGTCTAAACACCGGGGAGCTGTTTTTT. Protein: CASSQDRGLAGLNTGELFF.

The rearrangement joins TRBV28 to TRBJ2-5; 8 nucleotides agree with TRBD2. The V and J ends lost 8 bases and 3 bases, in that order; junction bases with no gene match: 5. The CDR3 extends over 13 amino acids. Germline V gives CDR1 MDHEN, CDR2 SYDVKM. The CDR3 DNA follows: TGTGCCAGCGGAAGCGGGAGTGAAGAGACCCAGTACTTC. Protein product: CASGSGSEETQYF.

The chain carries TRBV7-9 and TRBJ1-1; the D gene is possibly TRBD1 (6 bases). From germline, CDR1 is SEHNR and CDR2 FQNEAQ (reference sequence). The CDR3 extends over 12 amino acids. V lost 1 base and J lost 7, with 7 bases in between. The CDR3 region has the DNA TGTGCCAGCAGCTTAGGGACAGTTGAAGCTTTCTTT. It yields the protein CASSLGTVEAFF. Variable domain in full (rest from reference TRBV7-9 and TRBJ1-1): DTGVSQNPRHKITKRGQNVTFRCDPISEHNRLYWYRQTLGQGPEFLTYFQNEAQLEKSRLLSDRFSAERPKGSFSTLEIQRTEQGDSAMYLCASSLGTVEAFFGQGTRLTVV.